These T cell receptor beta chains were read from a single sample in a study of identical twins. TCRdb re-analysed the 5' RACE reads in MiXCR, keeping a single row per CDR3 protein. This sample has some 260,000 distinct CDR3 sequences, with roughly 13% found just once. Specimen: memory (CD45RO+) T cells sorted from blood. Receptors were obtained from a woman in her late teens or twenties in good health. The CDR3 runs from the conserved cysteine through the conserved F or W.

v_call	j_call	cdr3_aa
TRBV24-1	TRBJ1-4	CATSDGRVNEKLFF
TRBV27	TRBJ1-1	CASSFSGFGNEAFF
TRBV7-9	TRBJ1-2	CASSLGQGWSYGYTF
TRBV15	TRBJ1-3	CATSRVTGAGNTIYF
TRBV6-1	TRBJ2-1	CASSIGSYNEQFF
TRBV7-9	TRBJ1-4	CASSAGRWSDEKLFF
TRBV5-1	TRBJ2-5	CASSLWRGRETQYF
TRBV2	TRBJ2-1	CASSRLDYEQFF
TRBV3-1	TRBJ2-1	CASSLSVTSVSEQFF
TRBV12-3/TRBV12-4	TRBJ2-6	CAFSYGTSGGAGGANVLTF
TRBV10-3	TRBJ1-2	CAISESWGSTYTF
TRBV20-1	TRBJ1-1	CSASGGWSWNTEAFF
TRBV14	TRBJ2-1	CASSSRVGGADNEQFF
TRBV5-4	TRBJ2-5	CASRSFTGSRETQYF
TRBV3-1	TRBJ1-2	CASSQYGGNYGYTF
TRBV5-1	TRBJ2-7	CASAGTGLGGYEQYF
TRBV12-3/TRBV12-4	TRBJ1-1	CASSFVVFQEDTEAFF
TRBV5-1	TRBJ2-7	CASSLCEQYF
TRBV3-1	TRBJ2-1	CASSQDRRLAVYNEQFF
TRBV5-1	TRBJ2-6	CASSTGSDIGGPEAF